This T cell receptor (beta chain) was recovered during a study of OX40 agonist ivuxolimab in advanced cancers. Whole-study results and caveats: The expanded peripheral T cells' antigen specificity was not determined.

This clone has more than one count but fewer than ten. Its antigen remains unidentified. Method: immunoSEQ multiplex PCR; TCRdb's copy keeps in-frame clones and lacks some. The data contain approximately 68,000 clones, about 88% of them singletons. The V gene's germline CDR1 is MDHEN and CDR2 SYDVKM. The CDR3 loop spans 15 amino acids. Trimming at V came to 4 bases and at J to 1 base, leaving 6 bases not matched to a gene. The gene calls are TRBV28 and TRBJ1-1; 7 bases map to TRBD1. The source of this sequence is an adult with an advanced solid tumor such as melanoma, head and neck, liver or kidney cancer. Sequences were derived from CD4+ or CD8+ T cells sorted from blood, sampled in a trial of the OX40 agonist ivuxolimab. Here the CDR3 reads CASSSSGTANTEAFF. The CDR3 DNA follows: TGTGCCAGCAGTTCCTCCGGGACAGCGAACACTGAAGCTTTCTTT.